This T cell receptor beta chain stems from a study of OX40 agonist ivuxolimab in advanced cancers. Turning to the study itself: Cancers in dose escalation were hepatocellular, melanoma, renal cell and head and neck. Three patients got partial responses; one had hepatocellular carcinoma and two had cutaneous melanoma.

The data were produced by immunoSEQ multiplex PCR, yet TCRdb's version contains in-frame clones alone and is incomplete. The sample yields tens of thousands of clones, roughly 92% seen once. Blood specimens came from baseline, cycle 4 day 1, and cycle 7 day 1. This specimen was CD4+ or CD8+ T cells sorted from blood, taken in a trial of the OX40 agonist ivuxolimab. The clonotype was recovered from an adult with an advanced solid tumor such as melanoma, head and neck, liver or kidney cancer.

CDR3 nucleotides: TGTGCCAGCAGCCAAAAAACTCAGCCTAATGAAAAACTGTTTTTT. It yields the protein CASSQKTQPNEKLFF. This chain connects TRBV4-2 to TRBJ1-4; D is ambiguous. Deletions cut 2 bases from V and 3 bases from J, with 10 bases between. Germline values: CDR1 LGHNA, CDR2 YNFKEQ. CDR3 length: 15 amino acids.